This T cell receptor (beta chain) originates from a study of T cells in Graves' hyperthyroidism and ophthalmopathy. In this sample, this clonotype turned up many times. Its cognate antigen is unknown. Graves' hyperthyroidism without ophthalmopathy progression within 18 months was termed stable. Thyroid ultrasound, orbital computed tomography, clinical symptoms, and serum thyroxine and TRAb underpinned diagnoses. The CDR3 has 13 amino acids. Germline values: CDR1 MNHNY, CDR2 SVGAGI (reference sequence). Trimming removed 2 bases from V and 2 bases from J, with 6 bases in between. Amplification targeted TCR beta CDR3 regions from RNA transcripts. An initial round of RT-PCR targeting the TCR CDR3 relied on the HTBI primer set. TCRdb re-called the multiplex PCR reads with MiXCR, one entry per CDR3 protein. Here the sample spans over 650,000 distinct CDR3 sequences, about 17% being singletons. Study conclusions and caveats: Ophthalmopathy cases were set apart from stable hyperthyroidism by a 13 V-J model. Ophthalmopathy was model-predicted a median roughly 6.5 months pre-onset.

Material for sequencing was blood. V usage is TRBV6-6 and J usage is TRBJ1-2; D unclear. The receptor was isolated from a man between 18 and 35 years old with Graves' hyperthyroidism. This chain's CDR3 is CASSYMGNYGYTF. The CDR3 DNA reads TGTGCCAGCAGTTACATGGGGAACTATGGCTACACCTTC.